Listed below are T cell receptor beta chains from one sample, sequenced in a study of blood T cell repertoires in COVID-19. TCRdb's copy holds only in-frame clones and misses some; the assay was immunoSEQ multiplex PCR. The sample contains roughly 130,000 clones, less than 85% of which appear only once. Sequencing was performed on peripheral blood. These receptors all stem from a woman aged 60-70 years with acute or convalescent COVID-19. Each CDR3 is given with its conserved first and last residue. The order of the fields is D gene, V gene, J gene, clone size, CDR3 DNA, CDR3 protein. A D gene is named only where the DNA matches it firmly. Clone size is not always given. Where it is, it says once, few, many or a class for expanded clones.

>NA|TRBV7-9|TRBJ1-3|NA
TGTGCCAGCAGCGCGCGGGACTCCTCTGGAAACACCATATATTTT
CASSARDSSGNTIYF
>NA|TRBV2|TRBJ1-4|NA
TGTGCCAGCACCAGGGGAGGGGGTGAAAAACTGTTTTTT
CASTRGGGEKLFF
>TRBD1|TRBV29-1|TRBJ1-2|once
TGCAGCGTTGAGAGCCAGGGGGCAGCAAAAGGGTATGGCTACACCTTC
CSVESQGAAKGYGYTF
>TRBD1|TRBV19|TRBJ2-3|NA
TGTGCCAGTAGTGCGGGACAGGTTGCCACAGATACGCAGTATTTT
CASSAGQVATDTQYF
>TRBD1|TRBV3-1/TRBV3-2|TRBJ1-2|NA
TGTGCCAGCAGCCTAATGACAGGGAACTATGGCTACACCTTC
CASSLMTGNYGYTF
>NA|TRBV28|TRBJ1-4|NA
TGTGCCAGCAGCCCCATTGCAACTAATGAAAAACTGTTTTTT
CASSPIATNEKLFF
>NA|TRBV11-2|TRBJ1-2|NA
TGTGCCAGCAGCCGGGGCGCGACAGGCGGAAAGAGCGCGGGCTACACCTTC
CASSRGATGGKSAGYTF
>NA|TRBV2|TRBJ1-4|NA
TGTGCCAGCAGTCGCCCTACCGGGGAGACTAATGAAAAACTGTTTTTT
CASSRPTGETNEKLFF
>NA|TRBV9|TRBJ1-1|NA
TGTGCCAGCAGCGTAGGGGGGCCTTTGAACACTGAAGCTTTCTTT
CASSVGGPLNTEAFF
>NA|TRBV27|TRBJ1-1|NA
TGTGCCAGCAGTTCCACGACAGATTACACTGAAGCTTTCTTT
CASSSTTDYTEAFF
>NA|TRBV7-9|TRBJ1-2|NA
TGTGCCAGCAGCTTAGGGACAGCCAACTATGGCTACACCTTC
CASSLGTANYGYTF
>NA|TRBV28|TRBJ2-4|once
TGTGCCAGCACAGGAGGGCAGGCCTCAGCCAAAAACATTCAGTACTTC
CASTGGQASAKNIQYF
>NA|TRBV6-5|TRBJ1-2|NA
TGTGCCAGCAGACAGGTTATATCGGAAGGCTACACCTTC
CASRQVISEGYTF
>TRBD1|TRBV7-9|TRBJ1-6|NA
TGTGCCAGCAGCCGATGGGACAGTAATAATTCACCCCTCCACTTT
CASSRWDSNNSPLHF
>NA|TRBV2|TRBJ1-6|few
TGTGCCAGCAGAAGGACAGAGAATTCACCCCTCCACTTT
CASRRTENSPLHF
>NA|TRBV6-1|TRBJ1-2|NA
TGTGCCAGCAGTGAGGGGGGAGCTAACTATGGCTACACCTTC
CASSEGGANYGYTF
>NA|TRBV18|TRBJ1-2|few
TGTGCCAGCTCACCACCGTCAGGGTATGGCTACACCTTC
CASSPPSGYGYTF
>NA|TRBV23-1|TRBJ1-3|NA
TGCGCCAGCAGTCCTTACCGCAAGCCTGGAAACACCATATATTTT
CASSPYRKPGNTIYF
>TRBD1|TRBV19|TRBJ1-5|NA
TGTGCCAGTAGTTTTTCCCGGGGGACAGGGGGGGATCAGCCCCAGCATTTT
CASSFSRGTGGDQPQHF
>NA|TRBV6-5|TRBJ1-3|few
TGTGCCAGCAGTACGGGACATCGAAACACCATATATTTT
CASSTGHRNTIYF
>NA|TRBV22-1|TRBJ2-7|NA
TGTCCTGGGAGCGCACCGGGACAGGGTAAATCCTACGAGCAGTACTTC
CPGSAPGQGKSYEQYF
>TRBD1|TRBV5-6|TRBJ2-7|NA
TGTGCCAGCAGCACCGGGACAGGGCAACACTTC
CASSTGTGQHF
>NA|TRBV6-6|TRBJ1-5|NA
TGTGCCAGCAGTCGATTTTCCGGGGGAGGGAGCAATCAGCCCCAGCATTTT
CASSRFSGGGSNQPQHF
>NA|TRBV6-5|TRBJ1-2|NA
TGTGCCAGCAGCCTCGCGGTCCCCGCAGATGGCTACACCTTC
CASSLAVPADGYTF
>TRBD2|TRBV7-9|TRBJ2-1|NA
TGTGCCAGCTCCCTGTACCTCTTCGGGGGGAACTACAATGAGCAGTTCTTC
CASSLYLFGGNYNEQFF
>TRBD1|TRBV5-4|TRBJ2-1|NA
TGTGCCAGCAGCGTGACAGGGGACAATGAGCAGTTCTTC
CASSVTGDNEQFF
>NA|TRBV30|TRBJ1-1|NA
TGTGCCTGGAGTCCAGGGGCTAACACTGAAGCTTTCTTT
CAWSPGANTEAFF